The 25 T cell receptor beta chains listed next were all sequenced from one sample in a study of blood T cell repertoires in COVID-19. TCRdb's table, derived via immunoSEQ multiplex PCR, lists solely in-frame clones and lacks some. Counted here are tens of thousands of clones, 85% to 90% occurring once; the ten biggest clones make up more than 12%. Sequencing input: peripheral blood. The receptors derive from a woman in her 70s with acute or convalescent COVID-19.

Here the CDR3 reads CASSDRRDVQETQYF. The CDR3 region has the DNA TGTGCCAGCAGTGATCGGCGGGACGTTCAAGAGACCCAGTACTTC. This chain joins TRBV2 and TRBJ2-5; D might be TRBD2 (6 bases). Germline loops: CDR1 SNHLY, CDR2 FYNNEI. Trimming left V 3 bases short and J 2 bases short, with 13 bases between. The CDR3 is 15 amino acids.

This clone has a handful of counts. The CDR3 protein is CASSLQLHTQYF. The CDR3 DNA is TGTGCCAGCAGTTTACAGTTACATACGCAGTATTTT. The chain links TRBV28 to TRBJ2-3; no clear D gene. This CDR3 spans 12 amino acids. The V end lost 2 bases, the J end lost 7 bases, and 7 bases lay between the germline ends. Germline loops: CDR1 MDHEN, CDR2 SYDVKM.

The chain couples TRBV29-1 to TRBJ2-5; possibly TRBD2 for D (6 bases). Germline CDR1 and CDR2: SQVTM and ANQGSEA. The CDR3 is 12 amino acids. Trimming cost V 4 bases and J 4 bases, with 10 bases left between them. In DNA, the CDR3 is TGCAGCGTTGGGTCCGGGAGAGAGACCCAGTACTTC. This translates into CSVGSGRETQYF.

The chain has TRBV20-1 and TRBJ2-3; weak D call: TRBD1 (6 bases). The germline V gene has CDR1 DFQATT and CDR2 SNEGSKA (reference sequence). The CDR3 is 15 amino acids. Trimming removed 3 bases at V and 0 bases at J, with 13 bases between. Here the CDR3 DNA reads TGCAGTGCTAGTCGACAGGAGTCTAGCACAGATACGCAGTATTTT. It specifies CSASRQESSTDTQYF.

The gene calls are TRBV5-1 and TRBJ1-6, with 8 bases aligning to TRBD1. Germline V gene lookup returns CDR1 SGHRS and CDR2 YFSETQ. V trimming: 5 bases; J trimming: 10 bases; junction bases outside the gene matches: 11. The CDR3 sequence is 15 residues long. The CDR3 loop reads CASRDGQGYQSPLHF. The CDR3 DNA sequence: TGCGCCAGCAGAGATGGACAGGGCTATCAATCACCCCTCCACTTT.

This clone was recorded only once. V gene TRBV15 combines with J gene TRBJ2-3, with 8 bases identical to TRBD1. The CDR3 length is 16 residues. J was trimmed by 4 bases and V by 0 bases; bases with no gene match: 6. The germline V gene has CDR1 LNHNV and CDR2 YYDKDF (reference sequence). The CDR3 sequence is CATSRDGQGAADTQYF. In DNA form, the CDR3 reads TGTGCCACCAGCAGAGATGGACAGGGTGCGGCAGATACGCAGTATTTT.

The chain uses TRBV21-1 and TRBJ2-7; TRBD2 is taken as the D call from the table, unchecked against the DNA. TRBV21-1 represents a pseudogene. The CDR3 has 18 amino acids. The CDR3 spells CASSKGGLAGGSAYEQYV. Here the CDR3 DNA reads TGTGCCAGCAGCAAAGGAGGACTAGCGGGAGGTTCTGCCTACGAGCAGTACGTC.

This clone was detected a few times. The same CDR3 also results from other DNA sequences found in this sample. The J gene is TRBJ2-5, the V gene TRBV4-3; the D gene is possibly TRBD1 (6 bases). This CDR3 spans 14 amino acids. Germline V gives CDR1 LGHNA, CDR2 YSLEER. V lost 0 bases and J 4 bases, leaving 9 bases between the germline ends. DNA for the CDR3: TGCGCCAGCAGCCAAGATCGAGGGGGAGAGACCCAGTACTTC. Translation gives CASSQDRGGETQYF.

V usage is TRBV27 and J usage is TRBJ1-4, with TRBD1 matching 9 bases. Germline V CDR1 and CDR2: MNHEY, SMNVEV (reference sequence). This CDR3 comprises 14 residues. With V trimmed by 6 bases and J by 7 bases, 6 bases remained unmatched. The CDR3 sequence is CASRKQGAGEKLFF. The CDR3 DNA is TGTGCCAGCAGGAAACAGGGGGCGGGTGAAAAACTGTTTTTT.

This clone came up many times. The chain combines TRBV5-6 with TRBJ2-7; TRBD1 matches 7 bases. Germline CDR1 reads SGHDT; CDR2 reads YYEEEE. This CDR3 region has 12 residues. This CDR3 reads CASSFDRQGVLV. CDR3 DNA sequence: TGTGCCAGCAGCTTCGATAGACAGGGAGTGCTCGTC.

The chain couples TRBV5-6 to TRBJ1-1; a weak D match, TRBD1 (6 bases). This CDR3 is built from 14 residues. Germline V gene lookup returns CDR1 SGHDT and CDR2 YYEEEE. The V end was cut by 2 bases, the J end by 7 bases, with 15 bases between. CDR3 sequence: CASSFWSGVGEAFF. The CDR3 nucleotides read TGTGCCAGCAGCTTTTGGTCAGGGGTCGGTGAAGCTTTCTTT.

V gene TRBV28 combines with J gene TRBJ2-3; the match to TRBD2 covers 9 bases. Germline values: CDR1 MDHEN, CDR2 SYDVKM. The CDR3 spans 17 residues. Losses at the gene ends were 3 bases for V and 3 bases for J; bases not matched to a gene: 10. CDR3 protein: CASSFSASGVWTDTQYF. DNA for the CDR3: TGTGCCAGCAGTTTCTCGGCTAGCGGGGTTTGGACAGATACGCAGTATTTT.

Points on this clone: The same CDR3 arises from other DNA sequences in this sample as well. The chain is built from TRBV10-2 and TRBJ2-7, with 8 nucleotides matching TRBD2. CDR1 is WSHSY and CDR2 is SAAADI in the germline V gene. The V and J ends lost 3 bases and 5 bases, in that order; junction bases with no gene match: 12. CDR3 length: 16 amino acids. Here the CDR3 DNA reads TGCGCCAGCAGTGATCCCGGGGGGGCCTCCTTCCACGAGCAGTACGTC. The encoded protein is CASSDPGGASFHEQYV.

The genes are TRBV11-2 and TRBJ1-1; D not certain. V was shortened by 5 bases and J by 1 base, with 8 bases between the two germline ends. CDR3 size: 13 residues. Germline loops: CDR1 SGHAT, CDR2 FQNNGV. CDR3 sequence: CASSVQENTEAFF. The CDR3 nucleotides are TGTGCCAGCAGCGTCCAGGAGAACACTGAAGCTTTCTTT.

V is TRBV7-2 and J is TRBJ1-2; 7 nucleotides agree with TRBD1. Germline trimming cut 0 bases from V and 4 bases from J; bases unmatched to any gene: 2. Germline V CDR1 and CDR2: SGHTA, FQGNSA. CDR3 length: 14 residues. In DNA form, the CDR3 reads TGTGCCAGCAGCTTAGCCGGGACAGCCTATGGCTACACCTTC. Protein: CASSLAGTAYGYTF.

The CDR3 sequence: CASSQPGANTEAFF. CDR3 in DNA: TGCGCCAGCAGCCAGCCAGGGGCGAACACTGAAGCTTTCTTT. The chain combines TRBV4-1 with TRBJ1-1; the D gene is possibly TRBD1 (6 bases). V was pared by 3 bases and J by 1 base, with 9 bases between. Germline assignment: CDR1 MGHRA and CDR2 YSYEKL. This CDR3 has 14 amino acids.

The sample holds a few counts of this clone. This chain links TRBV4-3 with TRBJ2-1; D gene ambiguous. Trimming pared 0 bases from V and 4 bases from J, leaving 7 bases between. The V gene's germline CDR1 is LGHNA and CDR2 YSLEER. The CDR3 totals 14 residues. For the CDR3, the DNA is TGCGCCAGCAGCCAAGAACCAGGATACAATGAGCAGTTCTTC. It specifies CASSQEPGYNEQFF.

V usage is TRBV11-2 and J usage is TRBJ1-2, with 9 nucleotides matching TRBD1. CDR1 and CDR2 from the germline V gene are SGHAT and FQNNGV. The CDR3 has 13 amino acids. The trim removed 3 bases at V and 8 bases at J, leaving 4 bases unmatched. The CDR3 protein is CASSFGTGSGYTF. Here the CDR3 DNA reads TGTGCCAGCAGCTTCGGGACAGGGAGCGGCTACACCTTC. The variable domain in full, with the rest retrieved from reference TRBV11-2 and TRBJ1-2, is EAGVAQSPRYKIIEKRQSVAFWCNPISGHATLYWYQQILGQGPKLLIQFQNNGVVDDSQLPKDRFSAERLKGVDSTLKIQPAKLEDSAVYLCASSFGTGSGYTFGSGTRLTVV.

This clone has just one count. The chain is built from TRBV5-8 and TRBJ1-2; TRBD1 matches at 7 bases. The germline V gene encodes CDR1 SGHTS and CDR2 YDEGEE. The V segment lost 0 bases and the J segment 7 bases; nucleotides outside the gene matches: 15. The CDR3 extends over 17 amino acids. CDR3 residues: CASSLGRQGSTLGGYTF. In DNA, the CDR3 is TGTGCCAGCAGCTTGGGCCGACAGGGTTCTACTCTAGGTGGCTACACCTTC.

This chain links TRBV11-2 with TRBJ2-1, with a possible D match to TRBD2 (5 bases). The CDR3 contains 12 residues. Trimming pared 6 bases from V and 10 bases from J, leaving 13 bases between. The germline CDR1 and CDR2 sequences are SGHAT and FQNNGV. The CDR3 nucleotides read TGTGCCAGCAGACCCCCCGGAGGAGAGCAGTTCTTC. Translated, it gives CASRPPGGEQFF. Based on the CDR3 plus reference TRBV11-2 and TRBJ2-1, the full variable domain is EAGVAQSPRYKIIEKRQSVAFWCNPISGHATLYWYQQILGQGPKLLIQFQNNGVVDDSQLPKDRFSAERLKGVDSTLKIQPAKLEDSAVYLCASRPPGGEQFFGPGTRLTVL.

This chain joins TRBV19 and TRBJ1-1; 10 bases match TRBD1. The CDR3 runs to 15 residues. Unmatched junction bases numbered 4, after V lost 1 base and J lost 5 bases. Germline CDR1 is LNHDA and CDR2 is SQIVND (reference sequence). CDR3 DNA sequence: TGTGCCAGTAGTATAGGGATGGACAGGGGGACTGAAGCTTTCTTT. This translates into CASSIGMDRGTEAFF.

This clone was counted a few times. The V gene is TRBV7-6, the J gene TRBJ1-1; possibly TRBD1 for D (5 bases). Germline values: CDR1 SGHVS, CDR2 FNYEAQ. This CDR3 is built from 17 residues. V was clipped by 2 bases and J by 7 bases, with 23 bases between them. For the CDR3, the DNA is TGTGCCAGCAGCTTAAGCCCCTCCTTGGAGGGGCGGGTTGAAGCTTTCTTT. This translates into CASSLSPSLEGRVEAFF. The full variable domain, with the rest looked up from reference TRBV7-6 and TRBJ1-1, is GAGVSQSPRYKVTKRGQDVALRCDPISGHVSLYWYRQALGQGPEFLTYFNYEAQQDKSGLPNDRFSAERPEGSISTLTIQRTEQRDSAMYRCASSLSPSLEGRVEAFFGQGTRLTVV.

This rearrangement joins TRBV6-6 to TRBJ1-2, with unresolved D. The CDR3 runs 12 residues. In germline, CDR1 is MNHNY, CDR2 SVGAGI (reference sequence). Between the trimmed V and J ends, which lost 5 bases and 0 bases, there was a span of 4 bases. The CDR3 DNA reads as TGTGCCAGCAGTCCAGCTAACTATGGCTACACCTTC. Protein: CASSPANYGYTF.

This chain connects TRBV6-5 to TRBJ1-1, with D perhaps TRBD1 (6 bases). CDR1 and CDR2 from the germline V gene are MNHEY and SVGAGI. Trimming pared 4 bases from V and 2 bases from J, leaving 8 bases between. The CDR3 sequence is 13 residues long. CDR3 loop: CASSWGQNTEAFF. In DNA form, the CDR3 reads TGTGCCAGCAGTTGGGGACAAAACACTGAAGCTTTCTTT.

J is TRBJ1-1 and V is TRBV7-8; 8 bases are a match to TRBD1. CDR3 length: 16 residues. Germline V gives CDR1 SGHVS, CDR2 FQNEAQ. The ends lost 5 bases at V and 4 bases at J; junction bases unmatched: 12. CDR3 nucleotide sequence: TGTGCCAGCAGCCCCGACACAGGGGGATATGTCACTGAAGCTTTCTTT. Protein product: CASSPDTGGYVTEAFF.